Given below is one T cell receptor beta chain in context. The record originates from a study of T cells expressing NK-cell markers. Study context: HCMV seropositivity marked seven of the eight sequenced donors; one was seronegative.

Following a re-call of the 5' RACE reads, TCRdb has one entry per CDR3 protein and lacks DNA. This listing includes 350,000 to 400,000 distinct CDR3 sequences. The CDR3 consists of 12 residues. Germline loops: CDR1 MGHRA, CDR2 YSYEKL. The clonotype originates from a woman aged 45-65 years in good health. The chain joins TRBV4-1 to TRBJ2-3. Input material: blood T cells: a sorted CD56 or NKG2C T cell subset, CD4+ or CD8+ T cells, or bulk PBMC T cells (not recorded which). The CDR3 sequence is CASSRVMDTQYF.